This TCR beta chain appears in the sequencing data of a study of STAT5B mutations in CD4+ large granular lymphocyte leukemia. Study in general: The CDR3 'QG' motif was associated with a particular HLA allele among healthy donors.

Worth noting for this clone: What it binds is unknown.

This was a survey-level run. The repertoire was sequenced with immunoSEQ multiplex PCR; TCRdb's copy has only in-frame clones and lacks some. The repertoire holds roughly 30,000 clones, with roughly 70% as singletons. General study findings and limits: 8/27 top patient clones versus 2/35 control clones were TRBV06-family. Patient CD4-sorted repertoires looked more clonal than healthy CD4+ repertoires, even without putative leukemic clones.

The CDR3 is 13 residues long. CDR1 and CDR2 (germline): SGHRS, YFSETQ. Trimming removed 3 bases at V and 8 bases at J, with 14 bases between. This chain joins TRBV5-1 and TRBJ1-2; D unclear. Sequencing used CD4+ T cells from blood buffy coats. The TCR comes from a human donor in good health. The CDR3 DNA is TGCGCCAGCAGCTGGACTGCGGACGGGGGCTACACCTTC. It specifies CASSWTADGGYTF. The variable domain in full, with the rest retrieved from reference TRBV5-1 and TRBJ1-2, is KAGVTQTPRYLIKTRGQQVTLSCSPISGHRSVSWYQQTPGQGLQFLFEYFSETQRNKGNFPGRFSGRQFSNSRSEMNVSTLELGDSALYLCASSWTADGGYTFGSGTRLTVV.